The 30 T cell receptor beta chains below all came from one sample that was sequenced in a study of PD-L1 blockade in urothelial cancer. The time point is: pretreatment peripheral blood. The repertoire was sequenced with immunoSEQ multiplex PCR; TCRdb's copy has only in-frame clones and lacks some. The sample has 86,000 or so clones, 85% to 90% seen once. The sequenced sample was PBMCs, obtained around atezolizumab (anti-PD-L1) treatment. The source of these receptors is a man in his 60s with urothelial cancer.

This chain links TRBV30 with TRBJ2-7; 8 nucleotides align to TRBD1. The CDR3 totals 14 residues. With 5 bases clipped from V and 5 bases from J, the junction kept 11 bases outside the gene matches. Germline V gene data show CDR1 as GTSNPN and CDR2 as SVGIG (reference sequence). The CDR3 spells CAWERTGTMDEQYF. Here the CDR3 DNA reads TGTGCCTGGGAACGGACAGGGACGATGGACGAGCAGTACTTC.

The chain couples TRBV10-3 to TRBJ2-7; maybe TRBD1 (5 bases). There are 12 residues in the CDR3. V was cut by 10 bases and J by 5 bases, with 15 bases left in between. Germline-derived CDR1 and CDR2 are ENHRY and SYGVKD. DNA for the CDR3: TGTGCCACCAGCCGGCAGGGCGACGAGCAGTACTTC. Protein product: CATSRQGDEQYF.

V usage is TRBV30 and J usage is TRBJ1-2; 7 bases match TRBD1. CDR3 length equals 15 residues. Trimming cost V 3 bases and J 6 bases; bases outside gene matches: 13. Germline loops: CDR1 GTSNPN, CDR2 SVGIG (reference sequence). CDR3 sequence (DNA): TGTGCCTGGAGCAGAGGGGGCGAGTTTTTAGATGGCTACACCTTC. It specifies CAWSRGGEFLDGYTF.

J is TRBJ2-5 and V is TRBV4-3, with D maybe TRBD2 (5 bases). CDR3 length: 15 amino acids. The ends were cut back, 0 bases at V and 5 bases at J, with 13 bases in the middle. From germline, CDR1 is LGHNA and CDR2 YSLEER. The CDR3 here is CASSQEGRGYETQYF. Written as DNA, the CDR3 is TGCGCCAGCAGCCAAGAGGGCAGAGGGTACGAGACCCAGTACTTC.

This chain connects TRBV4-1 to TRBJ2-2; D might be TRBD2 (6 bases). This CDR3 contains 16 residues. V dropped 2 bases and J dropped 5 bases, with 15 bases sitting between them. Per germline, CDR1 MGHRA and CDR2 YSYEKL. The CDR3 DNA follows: TGCGCCAGCAGCCAATCTGGAGCTGGGGGGACCGGGGAGCTGTTTTTT. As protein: CASSQSGAGGTGELFF.

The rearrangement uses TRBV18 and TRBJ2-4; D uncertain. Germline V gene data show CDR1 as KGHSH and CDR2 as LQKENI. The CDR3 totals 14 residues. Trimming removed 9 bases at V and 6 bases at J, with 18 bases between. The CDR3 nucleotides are TGTGCCAGTCTACGACCGGGTGTCAGAAACATTCAGTACTTC. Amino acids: CASLRPGVRNIQYF.

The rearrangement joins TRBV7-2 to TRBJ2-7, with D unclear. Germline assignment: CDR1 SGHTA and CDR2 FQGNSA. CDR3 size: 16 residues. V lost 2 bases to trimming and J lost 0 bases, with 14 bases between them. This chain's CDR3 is CASSLSPASSSYEQYF. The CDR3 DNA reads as TGTGCCAGCAGCTTATCCCCAGCGTCGAGCTCCTACGAGCAGTACTTC.

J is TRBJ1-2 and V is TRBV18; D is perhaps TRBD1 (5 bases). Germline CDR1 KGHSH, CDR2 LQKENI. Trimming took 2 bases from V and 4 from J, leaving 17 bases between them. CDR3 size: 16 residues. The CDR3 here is CASSPYTWEGSYGYTF. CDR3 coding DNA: TGTGCCAGCTCACCATACACGTGGGAGGGGAGCTATGGCTACACCTTC.

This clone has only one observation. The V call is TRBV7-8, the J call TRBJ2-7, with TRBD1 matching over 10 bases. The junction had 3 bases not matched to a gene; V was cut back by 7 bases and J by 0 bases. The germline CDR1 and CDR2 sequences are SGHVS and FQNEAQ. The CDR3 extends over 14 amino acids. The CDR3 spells CASTWDRGSYEQYF. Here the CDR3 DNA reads TGTGCCAGCACCTGGGACAGGGGCTCCTACGAGCAGTACTTC. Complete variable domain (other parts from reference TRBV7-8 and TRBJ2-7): GAGVSQSPRYKVAKRGQDVALRCDPISGHVSLFWYQQALGQGPEFLTYFQNEAQLDKSGLPSDRFFAERPEGSVSTLKIQRTQQEDSAVYLCASTWDRGSYEQYFGPGTRLTVT.

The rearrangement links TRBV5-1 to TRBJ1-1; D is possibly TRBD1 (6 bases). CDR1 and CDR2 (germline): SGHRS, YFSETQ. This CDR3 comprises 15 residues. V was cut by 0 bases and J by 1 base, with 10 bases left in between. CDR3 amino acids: CASSLEGGKNTEAFF. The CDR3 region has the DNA TGCGCCAGCAGCTTGGAAGGGGGAAAGAACACTGAAGCTTTCTTT.

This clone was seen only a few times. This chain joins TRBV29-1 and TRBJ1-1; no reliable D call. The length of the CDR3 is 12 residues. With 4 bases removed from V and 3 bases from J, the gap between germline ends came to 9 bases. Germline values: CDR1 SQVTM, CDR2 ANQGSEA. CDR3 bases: TGCAGCGTTGGGGCTGAATACACTGAAGCTTTCTTT. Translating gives CSVGAEYTEAFF.

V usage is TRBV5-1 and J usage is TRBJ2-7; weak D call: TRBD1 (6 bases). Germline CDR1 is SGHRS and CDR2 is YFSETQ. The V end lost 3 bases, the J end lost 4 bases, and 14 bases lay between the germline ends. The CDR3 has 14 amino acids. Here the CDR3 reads CASSYRDTVYEQYF. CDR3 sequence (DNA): TGCGCCAGCAGCTACCGGGACACCGTATACGAGCAGTACTTC.

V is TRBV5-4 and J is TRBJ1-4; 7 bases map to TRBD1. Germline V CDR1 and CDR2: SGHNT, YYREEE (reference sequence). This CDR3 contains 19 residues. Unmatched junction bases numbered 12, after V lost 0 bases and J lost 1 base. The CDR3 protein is CASSLGGRTGRGTNEKLFF. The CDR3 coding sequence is TGTGCCAGCAGCTTGGGGGGTAGGACAGGCCGTGGAACTAATGAAAAACTGTTTTTT. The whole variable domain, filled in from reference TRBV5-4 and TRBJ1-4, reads ETGVTQSPTHLIKTRGQQVTLRCSSQSGHNTVSWYQQALGQGPQFIFQYYREEENGRGNFPPRFSGLQFPNYSSELNVNALELDDSALYLCASSLGGRTGRGTNEKLFFGSGTQLSVL.

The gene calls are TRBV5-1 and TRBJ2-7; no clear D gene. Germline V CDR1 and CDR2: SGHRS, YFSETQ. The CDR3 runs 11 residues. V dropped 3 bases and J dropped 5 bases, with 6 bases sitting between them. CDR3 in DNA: TGCGCCAGCAGCTCTCGAGACGAGCAGTACTTC. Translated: CASSSRDEQYF.

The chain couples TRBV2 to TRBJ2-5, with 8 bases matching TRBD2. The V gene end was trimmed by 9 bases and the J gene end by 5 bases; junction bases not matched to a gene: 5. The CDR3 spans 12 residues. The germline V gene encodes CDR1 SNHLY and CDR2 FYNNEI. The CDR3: CASRLALETQYF. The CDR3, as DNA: TGTGCCAGTAGACTAGCGTTGGAGACCCAGTACTTC.

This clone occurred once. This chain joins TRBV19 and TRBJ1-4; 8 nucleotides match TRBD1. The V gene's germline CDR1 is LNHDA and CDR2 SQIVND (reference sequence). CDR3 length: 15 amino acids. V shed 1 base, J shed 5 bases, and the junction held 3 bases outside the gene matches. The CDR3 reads CASSIAGDRNEKLFF. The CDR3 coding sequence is TGTGCCAGTAGTATAGCCGGGGACAGGAATGAAAAACTGTTTTTT.

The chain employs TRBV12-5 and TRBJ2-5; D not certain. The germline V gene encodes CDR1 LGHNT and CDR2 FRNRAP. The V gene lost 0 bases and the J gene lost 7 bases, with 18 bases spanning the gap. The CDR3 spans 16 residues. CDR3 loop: CASGLVLSSSPGTQYF. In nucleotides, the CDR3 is TGTGCTAGTGGTTTGGTACTTTCTTCCAGTCCGGGGACCCAGTACTTC. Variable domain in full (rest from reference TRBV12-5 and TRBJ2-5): DARVTQTPRHKVTEMGQEVTMRCQPILGHNTVFWYRQTMMQGLELLAYFRNRAPLDDSGMPKDRFSAEMPDATLATLKIQPSEPRDSAVYFCASGLVLSSSPGTQYFGPGTRLLVL.

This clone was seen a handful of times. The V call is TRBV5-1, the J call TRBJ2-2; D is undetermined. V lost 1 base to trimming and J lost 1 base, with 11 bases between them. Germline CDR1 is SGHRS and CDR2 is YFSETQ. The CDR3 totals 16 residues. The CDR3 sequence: CASSLSNSQNTGELFF. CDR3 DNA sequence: TGCGCCAGCAGCTTGTCCAACTCCCAGAACACCGGGGAGCTGTTTTTT.

CDR3 sequence (DNA): TGTGCCAGCAGCCCGGGACTAGCGGGGGGGAAGCCGTACGAGCAGTACTTC. Translating gives CASSPGLAGGKPYEQYF. The chain is built from TRBV5-6 and TRBJ2-7; 16 nucleotides match TRBD2. The trim removed 4 bases at V and 4 bases at J, leaving 8 bases unmatched. CDR1 and CDR2 (germline): SGHDT, YYEEEE. CDR3 length equals 17 residues.

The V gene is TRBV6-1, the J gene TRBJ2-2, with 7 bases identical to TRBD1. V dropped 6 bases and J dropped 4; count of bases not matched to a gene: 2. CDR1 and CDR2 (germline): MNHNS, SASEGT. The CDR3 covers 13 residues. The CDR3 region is CASRGQSTGELFF. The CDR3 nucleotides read TGTGCCAGCAGGGGACAGTCCACCGGGGAGCTGTTTTTT.

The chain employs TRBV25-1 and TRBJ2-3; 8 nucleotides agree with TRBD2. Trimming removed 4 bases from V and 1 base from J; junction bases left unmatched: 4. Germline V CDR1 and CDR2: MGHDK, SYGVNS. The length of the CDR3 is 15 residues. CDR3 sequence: CASSGRLARTDTQYF. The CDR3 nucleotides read TGTGCCAGCAGTGGTCGACTAGCGCGCACAGATACGCAGTATTTT.

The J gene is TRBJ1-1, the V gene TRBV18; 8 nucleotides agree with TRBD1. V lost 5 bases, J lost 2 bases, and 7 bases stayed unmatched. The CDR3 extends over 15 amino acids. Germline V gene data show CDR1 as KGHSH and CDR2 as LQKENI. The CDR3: CASSYSGTGNTEAFF. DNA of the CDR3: TGTGCCAGCTCATATTCCGGGACAGGAAACACTGAAGCTTTCTTT.

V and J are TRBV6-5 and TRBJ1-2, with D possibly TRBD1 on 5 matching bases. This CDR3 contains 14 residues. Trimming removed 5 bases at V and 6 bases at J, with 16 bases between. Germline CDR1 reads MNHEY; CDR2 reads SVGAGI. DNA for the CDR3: TGTGCCAGCAGTCCCCGTCAGGGTCCCCATGGCTACACCTTC. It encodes CASSPRQGPHGYTF.

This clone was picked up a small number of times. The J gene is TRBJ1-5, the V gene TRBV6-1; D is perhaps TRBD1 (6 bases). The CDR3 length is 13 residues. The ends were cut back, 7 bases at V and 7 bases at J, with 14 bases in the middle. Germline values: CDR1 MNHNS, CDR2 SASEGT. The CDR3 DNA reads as TGTGCCAGCACTGGACAGTGGCAACAGCCCCAGCATTTT. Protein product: CASTGQWQQPQHF.

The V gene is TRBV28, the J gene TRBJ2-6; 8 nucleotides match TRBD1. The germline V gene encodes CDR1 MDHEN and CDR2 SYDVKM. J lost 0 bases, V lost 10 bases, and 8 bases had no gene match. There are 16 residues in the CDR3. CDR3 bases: TGTGCCACCCAGGACAGGGTGATCTCTGGGGCCAACGTCCTGACTTTC. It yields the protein CATQDRVISGANVLTF.

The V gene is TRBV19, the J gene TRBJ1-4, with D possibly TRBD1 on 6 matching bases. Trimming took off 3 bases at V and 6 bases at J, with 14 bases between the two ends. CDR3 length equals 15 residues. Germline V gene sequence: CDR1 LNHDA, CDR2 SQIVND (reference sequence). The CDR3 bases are TGTGCCAGTAGTATGGCAGGGGCGATGTATGAAAAACTGTTTTTT. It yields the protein CASSMAGAMYEKLFF.

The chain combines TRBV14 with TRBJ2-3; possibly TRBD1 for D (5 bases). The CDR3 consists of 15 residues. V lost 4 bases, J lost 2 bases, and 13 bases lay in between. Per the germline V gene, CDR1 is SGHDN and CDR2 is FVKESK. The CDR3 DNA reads TGTGCCAGCAGCCCCCCCCGGACAACCACAGATACGCAGTATTTT. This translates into CASSPPRTTTDTQYF.

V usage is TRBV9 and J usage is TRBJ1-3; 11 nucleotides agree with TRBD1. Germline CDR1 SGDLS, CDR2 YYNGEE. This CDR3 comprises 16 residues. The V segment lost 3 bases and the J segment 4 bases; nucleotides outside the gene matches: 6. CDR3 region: CASSAQDRGQGNTIYF. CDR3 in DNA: TGTGCCAGCAGCGCGCAGGACAGGGGGCAAGGAAACACCATATATTTT.

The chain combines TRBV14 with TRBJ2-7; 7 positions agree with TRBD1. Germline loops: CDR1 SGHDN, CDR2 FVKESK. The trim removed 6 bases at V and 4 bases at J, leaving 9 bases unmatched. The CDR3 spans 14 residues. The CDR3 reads CASSPRQGKYEQYF. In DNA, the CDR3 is TGTGCCAGCAGTCCGAGACAGGGCAAGTACGAGCAGTACTTC. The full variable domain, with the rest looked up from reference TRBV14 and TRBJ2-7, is EAGVTQFPSHSVIEKGQTVTLRCDPISGHDNLYWYRRVMGKEIKFLLHFVKESKQDESGMPNNRFLAERTGGTYSTLKVQPAELEDSGVYFCASSPRQGKYEQYFGPGTRLTVT.

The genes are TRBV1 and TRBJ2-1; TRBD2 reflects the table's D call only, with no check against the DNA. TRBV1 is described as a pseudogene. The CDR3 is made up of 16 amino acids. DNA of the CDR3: TGCACCAGCCTCCCACCCGAGCGGGAAGCGTACAATGAGCAGTTCTTC. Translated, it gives CTSLPPEREAYNEQFF.